These 20 T cell receptor beta chains were sequenced from one sample in a study of T cell responses to AZD1222 COVID-19 vaccine. Clones were sequenced by immunoSEQ multiplex PCR, and TCRdb holds only the in-frame ones, with some missing. The sample consists of roughly 170,000 clones, around 90% of them appearing once. The sample in question was peripheral blood, obtained on day 0 of AZD1222 vaccination. Receptors originate from an adult in good health.

The rearrangement links TRBV28 to TRBJ2-1; 8 bases align to TRBD2. V lost 1 base and J lost 9; bases outside the gene matches: 8. The V gene's germline CDR1 is MDHEN and CDR2 SYDVKM. The CDR3 consists of 15 residues. This CDR3 is CASSLFSGGAGEQFF. DNA of the CDR3: TGTGCCAGCAGTTTATTTTCGGGGGGGGCCGGTGAGCAGTTCTTC.

The chain links TRBV7-3 to TRBJ2-6; D is ambiguous. The CDR3 contains 15 residues. Germline loops: CDR1 SGHTA, CDR2 FQGTGA. Trimming stripped 2 bases from V and 0 bases from J, with 5 bases between. CDR3 loop: CASSLQPSGANVLTF. DNA of the CDR3: TGTGCCAGCAGCTTACAGCCCTCTGGGGCCAACGTCCTGACTTTC.

The chain couples TRBV19 to TRBJ1-1, with D hard to call. Trimming removed 5 bases from V and 7 bases from J, with 17 bases in between. Germline CDR1 LNHDA, CDR2 SQIVND (reference sequence). This CDR3 is 14 amino acids long. CDR3 region: CASSAGRGVGEAFF. In DNA, the CDR3 is TGTGCCAGTAGTGCTGGACGAGGAGTTGGTGAAGCTTTCTTT.

The genes are TRBV7-2 and TRBJ1-4; 10 bases agree with TRBD1. CDR3 length: 16 amino acids. The V gene end was trimmed by 3 bases and the J gene end by 5 bases; junction bases not matched to a gene: 6. In germline, CDR1 is SGHTA, CDR2 FQGNSA. The CDR3 loop is CASSFTPGQGNEKLFF. CDR3 DNA: TGTGCCAGCAGCTTTACCCCGGGACAGGGGAATGAAAAACTGTTTTTT.

The chain has TRBV4-2 and TRBJ2-1; 9 bases line up with TRBD1. V dropped 4 bases and J dropped 1; count of bases not matched to a gene: 5. This CDR3 contains 16 residues. Per the germline V gene, CDR1 is LGHNA and CDR2 is YNFKEQ. In DNA, the CDR3 is TGTGCCAGCAGCCTTCTGACAGGGGGGTCCTACAATGAGCAGTTCTTC. It specifies CASSLLTGGSYNEQFF.

The rearrangement joins TRBV5-1 to TRBJ2-1, with a tentative D call TRBD1 (6 bases). The CDR3 length is 13 residues. Trimming removed 4 bases from V and 8 bases from J, with 13 bases in between. Germline V gene lookup returns CDR1 SGHRS and CDR2 YFSETQ. CDR3 amino acids: CASSPARGDEQFF. The CDR3, as DNA: TGCGCCAGCAGCCCCGCCAGGGGAGATGAGCAGTTCTTC.

The chain uses TRBV18 and TRBJ1-4; the match to TRBD1 covers 7 bases. V dropped 2 bases and J dropped 2; count of bases not matched to a gene: 5. Germline V gene sequence: CDR1 KGHSH, CDR2 LQKENI. The CDR3 spans 16 residues. CDR3 nucleotides: TGTGCCAGCTCACCAGCGCAGGGGGGCACTAATGAAAAACTGTTTTTT. This codes for CASSPAQGGTNEKLFF.

CDR3 amino acids: CASSSSSEKLFF. CDR3 sequence (DNA): TGTGCCAGCAGTTCGTCCTCGGAAAAACTGTTTTTT. V gene TRBV27 combines with J gene TRBJ1-4; D is uncertain. The CDR3 sequence is 12 residues long. The germline CDR1 and CDR2 sequences are MNHEY and SMNVEV (reference sequence). V lost 4 bases to trimming and J lost 8 bases, with 8 bases between them. Full variable domain (remainder filled in from reference TRBV27 and TRBJ1-4): EAQVTQNPRYLITVTGKKLTVTCSQNMNHEYMSWYRQDPGLGLRQIYYSMNVEVTDKGDVPEGYKVSRKEKRNFPLILESPSPNQTSLYFCASSSSSEKLFFGSGTQLSVL.

V usage is TRBV28 and J usage is TRBJ2-3, with 8 bases identical to TRBD2. V lost 3 bases to trimming and J lost 0 bases; unmatched junction nucleotides: 11. Germline loops: CDR1 MDHEN, CDR2 SYDVKM. This CDR3 is 18 amino acids long. This chain's CDR3 is CASSFQAGVMRSTDTQYF. The CDR3 DNA sequence: TGTGCCAGCAGTTTTCAAGCGGGAGTGATGAGAAGCACAGATACGCAGTATTTT.

Comment on this clone: Other DNA sequences in the sample encode the same CDR3. The chain is built from TRBV5-4 and TRBJ1-2; D unresolved. The CDR3 is made up of 14 amino acids. The germline gives CDR1 SGHNT, CDR2 YYREEE (reference sequence). V was cut by 0 bases and J by 2 bases, with 8 bases left in between. Here the CDR3 reads CASSLVGQNYGYTF. CDR3 DNA: TGTGCCAGCAGCTTGGTCGGTCAGAACTATGGCTACACCTTC.

The gene calls are TRBV3-1 (or the pseudogene TRBV3-2) and TRBJ2-2; D gene unclear. This CDR3 region has 13 residues. The V gene's germline CDR1 is LGHDT and CDR2 YNNKEL (reference sequence). V was clipped by 0 bases and J by 9 bases, with 8 bases between them. This CDR3 reads CASSQDSTRELFF. For the CDR3, the DNA is TGTGCCAGCAGCCAAGACAGTACCAGGGAGCTGTTTTTT.

The chain uses TRBV9 and TRBJ1-5; 9 bases align to TRBD1. Trimming took 3 bases from V and 7 from J; bases not matched to a gene: 8. Germline assignment: CDR1 SGDLS and CDR2 YYNGEE. The CDR3 loop spans 15 amino acids. The CDR3 here is CASSAQGAVRQPQHF. The CDR3 DNA reads TGTGCCAGCAGCGCACAGGGGGCAGTGAGGCAGCCCCAGCATTTT.

V gene TRBV18 combines with J gene TRBJ2-5; D uncertain. The CDR3 totals 16 residues. V was pared by 1 base and J by 6 bases, with 18 bases between. Germline loops: CDR1 KGHSH, CDR2 LQKENI. CDR3 sequence reads: CASSPLGGLEMKTQYF. Written as DNA, the CDR3 is TGTGCCAGCTCACCACTGGGTGGGCTAGAAATGAAGACCCAGTACTTC.

The genes are TRBV28 and TRBJ2-3; 8 positions agree with TRBD1. The V gene's germline CDR1 is MDHEN and CDR2 SYDVKM. The CDR3 has 16 residues. Trimming at V came to 3 bases and at J to 3 bases, leaving 8 bases not matched to a gene. CDR3 protein: CASSLAGGSATDTQYF. CDR3 sequence (DNA): TGTGCCAGCAGTTTGGCAGGGGGCTCGGCAACAGATACGCAGTATTTT.

The chain combines TRBV18 with TRBJ2-6; 8 bases match TRBD1. Germline CDR1 reads KGHSH; CDR2 reads LQKENI. J gave up 4 bases and V 10 bases, and 6 bases lay outside the gene matches. The CDR3 consists of 14 residues. This CDR3 is CATQGAWGANVLTF. The CDR3 bases are TGTGCCACCCAGGGGGCCTGGGGGGCCAACGTCCTGACTTTC.

The chain links TRBV3-1 (or the pseudogene TRBV3-2) to TRBJ2-5, with D perhaps TRBD1 or TRBD2 (6 bases each). Trimming removed 4 bases at V and 9 bases at J, with 12 bases between. The CDR3 is 12 residues long. Germline V gives CDR1 LGHDT, CDR2 YNNKEL (reference sequence). This chain's CDR3 is CASSLEGVAQYF. For the CDR3, the DNA is TGTGCCAGCAGCCTGGAGGGGGTTGCCCAGTACTTC.

The rearrangement uses TRBV27 and TRBJ2-5; D unresolved. There are 13 residues in the CDR3. Germline CDR1 is MNHEY and CDR2 is SMNVEV (reference sequence). The ends were cut back, 2 bases at V and 5 bases at J, with 9 bases in the middle. The CDR3 DNA is TGTGCCAGCAGTTTACTCGGCTGGGAGACCCAGTACTTC. Protein product: CASSLLGWETQYF.

This clone was detected only once. The chain combines TRBV7-6 with TRBJ2-6; D might be TRBD1 (6 bases). V gave up 5 bases and J gave up 2 bases, with 10 bases separating them. From germline, CDR1 is SGHVS and CDR2 FNYEAQ. The CDR3 runs 15 residues. CDR3 residues: CASSLTGPGANVLTF. DNA for the CDR3: TGTGCCAGCAGCCTTACAGGGCCTGGGGCCAACGTCCTGACTTTC.

J is TRBJ2-5 and V is TRBV19, with D perhaps being TRBD1 or TRBD2 (5 bases each). The CDR3 has 12 amino acids. Germline V CDR1 and CDR2: LNHDA, SQIVND (reference sequence). V dropped 5 bases and J dropped 12 bases, with 16 bases sitting between them. CDR3 DNA: TGTGCCAGTAGTGCTGGGGGTCCTAACAAGTACTTC. Translating gives CASSAGGPNKYF.

In its sample, this clone was seen once. The chain's CDR3 is CASSLPPPRAGVSQETQYF. The CDR3 DNA is TGTGCCAGCAGTTTACCCCCCCCGAGGGCGGGGGTTAGTCAAGAGACCCAGTACTTC. The V gene is TRBV28, the J gene TRBJ2-5, with 7 bases aligning to TRBD2. The CDR3 is 19 residues long. The junction had 17 bases not matched to a gene; V was cut back by 2 bases and J by 2 bases. The V gene's germline CDR1 is MDHEN and CDR2 SYDVKM.